This note documents a single TCR beta chain sequence. This sample stems from a study of blood T cells in healthy people across ages. The CDR3 extends over 15 amino acids. Trimming removed 6 bases from V and 0 bases from J; junction bases left unmatched: 5. Germline V gives CDR1 MDHEN, CDR2 SYDVKM. Using a J-beta primer mix together with a sample-barcoded 5' primer, a second PCR was run for about 7 to 12 cycles. Each CDR3 protein is one row after TCRdb ran MiXCR on the 5' RACE reads. The sample has 1.4 million or so distinct CDR3 sequences; approximately 43% are singletons. The sequence derives from a woman aged 18-29 years in good health. V usage is TRBV28 and J usage is TRBJ2-7, with 10 bases fitting TRBD2. The sample taken for sequencing was blood. In DNA, the CDR3 is TGTGCCAGCAGGTTGGGACTAGCGCGCTCCTACGAGCAGTACTTC. It encodes CASRLGLARSYEQYF.